These T cell receptor beta chains were read from a single sample in a study of post-analysis software for immune sequencing data. One entry per CDR3 protein, called by TCRdb with MiXCR from the PCR reads. Among roughly 620,000 distinct CDR3 sequences listed, roughly two fifths were seen once. Sequenced input: blood. The receptors originated from a girl under 18 with multiple sclerosis. CDR3s include the opening cysteine and the closing phenylalanine or tryptophan. The D gene is left open where the match is weak. Rows may omit the clone size; those that give it use once, few, many or a size class.

abundance	v_gene	j_gene	d_gene	CDR3aa	CDR3nt
.	TRBV10-3	TRBJ2-1	TRBD1	CAIQGIDEQFF	TGTGCCATACAGGGGATCGATGAGCAGTTCTTC
.	TRBV10-3	TRBJ2-5	TRBD2	CAISESRREYQETQYF	TGTGCCATCAGTGAGTCGAGGCGGGAGTACCAAGAGACCCAGTACTTC
once	TRBV20-1	TRBJ2-1	TRBD2	CSPTSDSYNEQFF	TGCAGTCCAACTAGCGACTCCTACAATGAGCAGTTCTTC
.	TRBV2	TRBJ2-7	TRBD2	CASDRGARRGEQYEQYF	TGTGCCAGCGATCGAGGAGCCAGGCGGGGGGAACAATACGAGCAGTACTTC
few	TRBV3-1	TRBJ2-7	.	CASSQALEQYF	TGTGCCAGCAGCCAAGCTCTCGAGCAGTACTTC
few	TRBV29-1	TRBJ1-2	.	CSVEVPGRGGYTF	TGCAGCGTTGAAGTTCCAGGGAGAGGGGGCTACACCTTC
.	TRBV4-1	TRBJ1-2	.	CASSQVGGRESYGYTF	TGCGCCAGCAGCCAAGTCGGCGGCAGGGAGAGCTATGGCTACACCTTC
.	TRBV6-6	TRBJ2-5	.	CASSFRQGGEETQYF	TGTGCCAGCAGTTTCCGTCAGGGCGGAGAAGAGACCCAGTACTTC
few	TRBV7-6	TRBJ2-7	TRBD1	CASSFTWDRGYLYEQYF	TGTGCCAGCAGCTTCACCTGGGACAGGGGGTATCTCTACGAGCAGTACTTC
.	TRBV4-1	TRBJ1-2	TRBD1	CASSHAQGSTYGYTF	TGCGCCAGCAGCCACGCACAGGGGTCTACCTATGGCTACACCTTC
.	TRBV27	TRBJ2-3	.	CASSSHPAGRTQYF	TGTGCCAGCAGTTCCCATCCGGCGGGGCGTACGCAGTATTTT
.	TRBV29-1	TRBJ1-2	.	CSVARRGNYGYTF	TGCAGCGTTGCCAGGCGGGGCAACTATGGCTACACCTTC
.	TRBV12-3/TRBV12-4	TRBJ2-1	.	CASSTYRDEQFF	TGTGCCAGCAGTACGTATCGGGATGAGCAGTTCTTC
.	TRBV19	TRBJ2-1	TRBD2	CASRNRLAGNEQFF	TGTGCCAGTAGGAACCGACTAGCGGGCAATGAGCAGTTCTTC
few	TRBV5-4	TRBJ2-1	.	CASSLTYSANEQFF	TGTGCCAGCAGCCTCACGTATTCGGCGAATGAGCAGTTCTTC
few	TRBV21-1	TRBJ2-1	.	CASSRGGGAEKEDNEQFF	TGTGCCAGCAGCAGGGGGGGCGGGGCAGAGAAAGAAGACAATGAGCAGTTCTTC
few	TRBV20-1	TRBJ2-7	TRBD2	CSASVFGLAGNPNEQYF	TGCAGTGCTAGTGTCTTTGGACTAGCGGGGAATCCCAACGAGCAGTACTTC
.	TRBV5-1	TRBJ1-5	.	CASSLGGISNQPQHF	TGCGCCAGCAGCTTGGGAGGAATTAGCAATCAGCCCCAGCATTTT
.	TRBV29-1	TRBJ2-5	TRBD1	CSVTNRGREETQYF	TGCAGCGTAACAAACAGGGGGCGGGAAGAGACCCAGTACTTC
.	TRBV9	TRBJ2-7	.	CASSARGGGFEQYF	TGTGCCAGCAGCGCGCGGGGAGGGGGCTTCGAGCAGTACTTC
.	TRBV10-3	TRBJ2-1	.	CAISPGEVSYNEQFF	TGTGCCATCAGTCCCGGGGAGGTTTCTTACAATGAGCAGTTCTTC
.	TRBV20-1	TRBJ1-5	.	CSARTWQGNQPQHF	TGCAGTGCTAGAACCTGGCAGGGCAATCAGCCCCAGCATTTT
.	TRBV5-5	TRBJ2-5	TRBD2	CASSGGGAGQETQYF	TGTGCCAGCTCGGGGGGAGGGGCGGGCCAAGAGACCCAGTACTTC